These 6 T cell receptor beta chains were all obtained from the same sample, sequenced in a study of control samples from healthy donors and cancer patients (dated by TCRdb to about 2020). Library preparation was by the immunoSEQ multiplex PCR assay. Entries here come from immuneACCESS through TCRdb and include only in-frame sequences with V and J called. Some clones fail to appear in such tables; in the studies checked, an unresolved V gene covers under half of the shortfall, and the cause of the remainder is unknown. The sample records about 140,000 clones, around nine tenths of which are singletons. The leading ten clones occupy about 9% of the sample. The sequenced sample consisted of blood. These receptors were taken from a woman in her twenties or thirties in good health.

The rearrangement joins TRBV30 to TRBJ1-4; D call uncertain. Germline CDR1 GTSNPN, CDR2 SVGIG (reference sequence). The CDR3 covers 13 residues. Trimming stripped 5 bases from V and 3 bases from J, with 10 bases between. In DNA, the CDR3 is TGTGCCTGGTCAGGTTCGGCTAATGAAAAACTGTTTTTT. Its protein product is CAWSGSANEKLFF.

DNA of the CDR3: TGTGCCAGCAGCTTCGATTCACTAACTGCGCAGTATTTT. Its translation is CASSFDSLTAQYF. This chain connects TRBV7-9 to TRBJ2-3; D gene ambiguous. The germline gives CDR1 SEHNR, CDR2 FQNEAQ (reference sequence). V was pared by 3 bases and J by 10 bases, with 14 bases between. This CDR3 contains 13 residues.

The chain combines TRBV6-6 with TRBJ1-2; 9 positions match TRBD1. Germline trimming cut 5 bases from V and 3 bases from J; bases unmatched to any gene: 13. Germline CDR1 MNHNY, CDR2 SVGAGI (reference sequence). This CDR3 spans 17 amino acids. CDR3 nucleotide sequence: TGTGCCAGCAGTCCGTCCCGGGACAGGGTTCAGCACTATGGCTACACCTTC. Translation: CASSPSRDRVQHYGYTF.

The rearrangement uses TRBV2 and TRBJ1-4; D ambiguous. V lost 5 bases and J 7 bases, leaving 8 bases between the germline ends. Germline V lookup: CDR1 SNHLY, CDR2 FYNNEI. CDR3 size: 12 residues. DNA for the CDR3: TGTGCCAGCAGTAACGAAGGTGAAAAACTGTTTTTT. As protein: CASSNEGEKLFF.

The genes are TRBV28 and TRBJ1-1; tentatively, D is TRBD1 (5 bases). CDR1 MDHEN and CDR2 SYDVKM come from the germline V gene. The CDR3 has 15 amino acids. The V end lost 4 bases, the J end lost 6 bases, and 18 bases lay between the germline ends. CDR3 in amino acids: CASSYPPGRGPEAFF. DNA for the CDR3: TGTGCCAGCAGTTACCCTCCAGGGAGGGGTCCTGAAGCTTTCTTT. Looking up the rest from reference TRBV28 and TRBJ1-1 gives the full variable domain: DVKVTQSSRYLVKRTGEKVFLECVQDMDHENMFWYRQDPGLGLRLIYFSYDVKMKEKGDIPEGYSVSREKKERFSLILESASTNQTSMYLCASSYPPGRGPEAFFGQGTRLTVV.

The genes are TRBV27 and TRBJ2-7; 8 bases map to TRBD2. This CDR3 is built from 13 residues. From germline, CDR1 is MNHEY and CDR2 SMNVEV (reference sequence). J lost 4 bases, V lost 8 bases, and 7 bases had no gene match. The CDR3 protein is CASGIAGRYEQYF. CDR3 bases: TGTGCCAGCGGGATAGCGGGACGGTACGAGCAGTACTTC.